This T cell receptor beta chain was sequenced for a study of shared clonotypes between healthy human individuals. About the study: Each donor contributed plates that comprised three CD4 naive, three CD4 memory, two CD8 naive and one CD8 memory.

Subsets obtained from CD4+ cells comprised CD45RA+ naive and CD45RA-negative memory cells. Study-level results: Rarefaction gave evidence that sorted-subset sequencing remained incomplete despite large depth.

Over several immunoSEQ plates, each subset's genomic DNA was distributed in even portions. Using immunoSEQ multiplex PCR, the repertoire was profiled, and TCRdb retains in-frame clones only, with some absent. The table records about 1.1 million clones, about four fifths of them present only once. Trimming removed 2 bases from V and 6 bases from J; junction bases left unmatched: 0. The CDR3 spans 13 residues. Germline V gene sequence: CDR1 SGHTA, CDR2 FQGTGA. Only one count was recorded for this clone. Its antigen is as yet unknown. The sample consisted of memory CD4+ T cells from PBMCs. Subset described: CD45RA-negative fraction. The J gene is TRBJ2-1, the V gene TRBV7-3; 8 positions match TRBD1. The TCR sequence derives from a man aged 18-30 years in good health. Some clones in this sample may be carry-over from other donors' samples. The CDR3 loop reads CASSLDRGNEQFF. The CDR3 region has the DNA TGTGCCAGCAGCTTAGACAGGGGCAATGAGCAGTTCTTC.